The clone carrying this T cell receptor beta chain has just a few counts. Its antigen is unidentified. This CDR3 has 14 residues. Trimming pared 4 bases from V and 4 bases from J, leaving 11 bases between. Germline loops: CDR1 SGHRS, CDR2 YFSETQ. This sample is drawn from a study of spatial heterogeneity in lung cancer. Study-level background: There were consistently more beta-chain sequences detected than alpha-chain sequences. Study-level results: Ubiquitous expanded tumor TCRs surfaced in blood more at resection than they did at follow-up.

Stated time point: sample taken at primary tumor resection. Unsorted tumor, nontumor lung tissue or cryopreserved PBMC supplied the whole RNA. The donors comprised roughly 71 untreated early-stage non-small cell lung cancer patients. TCRdb recomputed calls from the 5' RACE reads with MiXCR, one row per CDR3 protein. The table lists about 25,000 distinct CDR3 sequences, over 6% of them singletons. The starting material was PBMCs, obtained at surgery. The rearrangement links TRBV5-1 to TRBJ2-2, with D unclear. The sequence derives from a male donor with early-stage non-small cell lung cancer. The CDR3 sequence: CASSPQSVTGELFF. CDR3 coding DNA: TGCGCCAGCAGCCCACAGTCGGTCACCGGGGAGCTGTTTTTT. The whole variable domain, filled in from reference TRBV5-1 and TRBJ2-2, reads KAGVTQTPRYLIKTRGQQVTLSCSPISGHRSVSWYQQTPGQGLQFLFEYFSETQRNKGNFPGRFSGRQFSNSRSEMNVSTLELGDSALYLCASSPQSVTGELFFGEGSRLTVL.